What follows are 24 T cell receptor beta chains derived from one specimen sequenced in a study of shared clonotypes between healthy human individuals. The protocol was immunoSEQ multiplex PCR, while the TCRdb copy is restricted to in-frame clones and leaves out a portion. The data show about 2,500,000 clones, with 85% to 95% seen just once and about 0.13% held by the top ten. Specimen: naive CD4+ T cells sorted from blood. Documented subset: CD45RA+ positively selected. Source of these receptors: a man aged 18 to 29 in good health.

This chain connects TRBV9 to TRBJ1-2, with 10 bases aligning to TRBD1. Per the germline V gene, CDR1 is SGDLS and CDR2 is YYNGEE. CDR3 length: 19 residues. V trimming: 3 bases; J trimming: 0 bases; junction bases outside the gene matches: 14. The CDR3 loop reads CASSEQTGGTVTSNYGYTF. CDR3 bases: TGTGCCAGCAGCGAACAGACAGGGGGCACAGTGACCTCTAACTATGGCTACACCTTC.

Turning to this clone: Germline and junction disagree at one end, which may indicate a read error. V and J are TRBV7-8 and TRBJ1-1; D is perhaps TRBD1 (6 bases). Germline V gene sequence: CDR1 SGHVS, CDR2 FQNEAQ. The CDR3 covers 14 residues. CDR3 sequence reads: CAGSPQGGNTEAFF. CDR3 bases: TGTGCCGGCAGTCCACAGGGTGGCAACACTGAAGCTTTCTTT.

V is TRBV19 and J is TRBJ1-5; weak D call: TRBD1 (6 bases). CDR1 is LNHDA and CDR2 is SQIVND in the germline V gene (reference sequence). Trimming took off 7 bases at V and 2 bases at J, with 12 bases between the two ends. This CDR3 region has 14 residues. The CDR3 nucleotides are TGTGCCAGTAATAACAGACAGGGCAATCAGCCCCAGCATTTT. It encodes CASNNRQGNQPQHF.

V usage is TRBV5-4 and J usage is TRBJ1-2; TRBD1 agrees at 8 bases. Germline trimming cut 4 bases from V and 2 bases from J; bases unmatched to any gene: 7. The CDR3 covers 15 residues. Germline V CDR1 and CDR2: SGHNT, YYREEE (reference sequence). The CDR3 coding sequence is TGTGCCAGCAGCGAGCGGGACAGGAGAAACTATGGCTACACCTTC. This translates into CASSERDRRNYGYTF.

In DNA form, the CDR3 reads TGTGCCAGCAGCGGGGGACTAGCGGGAGGTGGGTATGAGCAGTTCTTC. As protein: CASSGGLAGGGYEQFF. This chain connects TRBV9 to TRBJ2-1, with 15 bases identical to TRBD2. With V trimmed by 3 bases and J by 8 bases, 6 bases remained unmatched. From germline, CDR1 is SGDLS and CDR2 YYNGEE. CDR3 length: 16 residues.

The chain couples TRBV7-9 to TRBJ2-1, with D perhaps matching TRBD1 (5 bases). Germline values: CDR1 SEHNR, CDR2 FQNEAQ (reference sequence). Trimming took off 7 bases at V and 4 bases at J, with 11 bases between the two ends. CDR3 length: 13 amino acids. The DNA of the CDR3 is TGTGCCAGCATGTATCAGGGTTACAATGAGCAGTTCTTC. As protein: CASMYQGYNEQFF.

The J gene is TRBJ2-5, the V gene TRBV6-1; perhaps TRBD1 as D (5 bases). The CDR3 contains 13 residues. Germline lookup yields CDR1 MNHNS and CDR2 SASEGT. V gave up 11 bases and J gave up 5 bases, with 18 bases separating them. The CDR3 region is CALRWAGIETQYF. DNA of the CDR3: TGTGCCCTCAGGTGGGCAGGGATTGAGACCCAGTACTTC.

This clone is a singleton in its sample. The chain is built from TRBV6-6 and TRBJ2-3, with 7 positions matching TRBD2. The germline gives CDR1 MNHNY, CDR2 SVGAGI (reference sequence). V gave up 5 bases and J gave up 2 bases; unmatched junction bases: 7. This CDR3 is 15 amino acids long. The CDR3 reads CASSAGGTNTDTQYF. The CDR3 nucleotides are TGTGCCAGCAGTGCCGGCGGGACTAACACAGATACGCAGTATTTT.

The chain joins TRBV7-2 to TRBJ1-2, with TRBD1 as a possible D gene (6 bases). The germline V gene has CDR1 SGHTA and CDR2 FQGNSA. The CDR3 has 14 amino acids. Trimming cost V 3 bases and J 0 bases, with 8 bases left between them. The CDR3 DNA reads TGTGCCAGCAGCTTCCGGACAGCTAACTATGGCTACACCTTC. Amino acid sequence: CASSFRTANYGYTF. Supplemented by reference TRBV7-2 and TRBJ1-2, the full variable domain reads GAGVSQSPSNKVTEKGKDVELRCDPISGHTALYWYRQSLGQGLEFLIYFQGNSAPDKSGLPSDRFSAERTGGSVSTLTIQRTQQEDSAVYLCASSFRTANYGYTFGSGTRLTVV.

This CDR3 reads CASSVATGGDEQFF. The CDR3 DNA follows: TGTGCCAGCAGCGTAGCCACGGGAGGGGATGAGCAGTTCTTC. The rearrangement uses TRBV9 and TRBJ2-1; 8 nucleotides align to TRBD2. Germline-derived CDR1 and CDR2 are SGDLS and YYNGEE. This CDR3 spans 14 amino acids. With 0 bases clipped from V and 8 bases from J, the junction kept 4 bases outside the gene matches.

The CDR3 DNA reads TGTGCCAGCAGCCACCAAAGTCAACGGCCACCGGGGACCCAGTACTTC. Translating it yields CASSHQSQRPPGTQYF. V gene TRBV7-2 combines with J gene TRBJ2-5; D remains ambiguous. The V end was cut by 5 bases, the J end by 7 bases, with 23 bases between. Germline CDR1 and CDR2: SGHTA and FQGNSA. This CDR3 comprises 16 residues.

This chain uses TRBV5-1 with TRBJ2-5; 15 bases map to TRBD2. Germline V gene lookup returns CDR1 SGHRS and CDR2 YFSETQ. The ends lost 3 bases at V and 2 bases at J; junction bases unmatched: 5. The CDR3 is 17 amino acids. The chain's CDR3 is CASSWGLAGGRQETQYF. DNA for the CDR3: TGCGCCAGCAGCTGGGGACTAGCGGGGGGTCGGCAAGAGACCCAGTACTTC.

The gene calls are TRBV5-1 and TRBJ1-2, with 7 bases lining up with TRBD1. The ends lost 3 bases at V and 0 bases at J; junction bases unmatched: 14. Germline CDR1 reads SGHRS; CDR2 reads YFSETQ. This CDR3 is built from 18 residues. As DNA, the CDR3 is TGCGCCAGCAGCTCCCTCGGGACAGACGTGATCACTAACTATGGCTACACCTTC. Its translation: CASSSLGTDVITNYGYTF.

The rearrangement uses TRBV7-9 and TRBJ1-6; the D gene is possibly TRBD1 (5 bases). V lost 5 bases and J lost 14, with 25 bases in between. Looked up from germline, CDR1 is SEHNR and CDR2 is FQNEAQ (reference sequence). The CDR3 totals 16 residues. CDR3 loop: CASSPNVRRGEGALHF. As DNA, the CDR3 is TGTGCCAGCAGCCCCAACGTACGAAGGGGCGAAGGGGCCCTCCACTTT.

The chain links TRBV7-2 to TRBJ2-5; D possibly matches TRBD1 or TRBD2 (6 bases each). Germline V lookup: CDR1 SGHTA, CDR2 FQGNSA. The CDR3 is 16 amino acids. V gave up 5 bases and J gave up 4 bases, with 20 bases separating them. CDR3 residues: CASSRSGKGGPETQYF. Here the CDR3 DNA reads TGTGCCAGCAGCCGGAGTGGGAAGGGGGGTCCAGAGACCCAGTACTTC.

In the case of this clone: This sample also contains other DNA sequences that code for the same CDR3. This sequence joins TRBV7-6 and TRBJ2-3, with D unclear. Trimming removed 1 base from V and 4 bases from J, with 3 bases in between. This CDR3 spans 12 amino acids. Germline V gene lookup returns CDR1 SGHVS and CDR2 FNYEAQ. The CDR3 region is CASSLGPDTQYF. DNA of the CDR3: TGTGCCAGCAGCTTAGGACCAGATACGCAGTATTTT.

This clone was counted a single time. DNA of the CDR3: TGTGCCTGGAGTGACAGGAAAACTGAAGCTTTCTTT. This sequence encodes CAWSDRKTEAFF. The rearrangement joins TRBV30 to TRBJ1-1; tentatively, D is TRBD1 (5 bases). Germline V gene data show CDR1 as GTSNPN and CDR2 as SVGIG (reference sequence). The CDR3 runs 12 residues. V gave up 1 base and J gave up 5 bases, with 8 bases separating them.

This rearrangement joins TRBV7-5 to TRBJ1-6; TRBD1, the D gene given by the table, was not confirmed from the DNA. TRBV7-5 is a pseudogene locus. The CDR3 length is 15 residues. For the CDR3, the DNA is TGTGCCAGAAGCATCCTCGACAGGTCGAGTTCACCCCTCCACTTT. Its protein is CARSILDRSSSPLHF.

The J gene is TRBJ1-1, the V gene TRBV2; no firm D call. The ends were cut back, 2 bases at V and 4 bases at J, with 11 bases in the middle. The CDR3 totals 14 residues. Germline values: CDR1 SNHLY, CDR2 FYNNEI. The CDR3 spells CASSETAVGTEAFF. The CDR3 DNA follows: TGTGCCAGCAGTGAAACCGCAGTCGGCACTGAAGCTTTCTTT.

J is TRBJ2-7 and V is TRBV28, with D perhaps matching TRBD2 (6 bases). V lost 2 bases and J lost 0, with 11 bases in between. Germline V gene data show CDR1 as MDHEN and CDR2 as SYDVKM. CDR3 size: 15 residues. The CDR3, as DNA: TGTGCCAGCAGTTTAGGGCGGGGCAACTCCTACGAGCAGTACTTC. Its protein product is CASSLGRGNSYEQYF.

Regarding this clone: This sample also contains other DNA sequences that code for the same CDR3. The chain links TRBV18 to TRBJ2-3; 7 bases match TRBD1. V was pared by 3 bases and J by 0 bases, with 0 bases of the junction left unmatched. The CDR3 runs 14 residues. Per the germline V gene, CDR1 is KGHSH and CDR2 is LQKENI. The chain's CDR3 is CASSPGQSTDTQYF. DNA for the CDR3: TGTGCCAGCTCACCGGGACAGAGCACAGATACGCAGTATTTT.

The CDR3 nucleotides read TGTGCCAGCAGCGTAGAAGGACAGGGAGGCTATGGCTACACCTTC. Protein product: CASSVEGQGGYGYTF. The chain joins TRBV9 to TRBJ1-2, with 8 bases that match TRBD1. The V segment lost 0 bases and the J segment 4 bases; nucleotides outside the gene matches: 5. The CDR3 totals 15 residues. Germline V gives CDR1 SGDLS, CDR2 YYNGEE. Using reference TRBV9 and TRBJ1-2 for the parts outside the CDR3, the full variable domain is DSGVTQTPKHLITATGQRVTLRCSPRSGDLSVYWYQQSLDQGLQFLIQYYNGEERAKGNILERFSAQQFPDLHSELNLSSLELGDSALYFCASSVEGQGGYGYTFGSGTRLTVV.

The V call is TRBV19, the J call TRBJ2-1; D not certain. V lost 5 bases and J lost 9, with 20 bases in between. Germline lookup yields CDR1 LNHDA and CDR2 SQIVND (reference sequence). The CDR3 loop spans 15 amino acids. CDR3 nucleotide sequence: TGTGCCAGTAGTTTTCGGCCCCCCTGGTCTGGTGAGCAGTTCTTC. Its protein product is CASSFRPPWSGEQFF.

The chain links TRBV7-2 to TRBJ2-3; a weak D match, TRBD2 (5 bases). The CDR3 extends over 15 amino acids. Germline CDR1 reads SGHTA; CDR2 reads FQGNSA. Trimming removed 1 base at V and 4 bases at J, with 12 bases between. CDR3 amino acids: CASSLVASYADTQYF. The CDR3 region has the DNA TGTGCCAGCAGCTTAGTGGCTAGCTACGCAGATACGCAGTATTTT.